Presented here are 15 T cell receptor beta chains from one specimen sequenced in a study of blood T cell repertoires in COVID-19. Method: immunoSEQ multiplex PCR; TCRdb's copy keeps in-frame clones and lacks some. Of over 130,000 clones in the sample, approximately 80% were seen once. The sequenced material came from peripheral blood. The origin of the receptors is a man between 65 and 80 years old with acute or convalescent COVID-19.

The V gene is TRBV11-3, the J gene TRBJ2-5, with a weak D call TRBD2 (6 bases). CDR3 length: 15 amino acids. Trimming shortened V by 1 base and J by 0 bases, and 9 bases separated the two germline ends. CDR1 SGHNT and CDR2 YENEEA come from the germline V gene. The chain's CDR3 is CASSLGLANQETQYF. The DNA of the CDR3 is TGTGCCAGCAGCTTAGGTCTAGCGAACCAAGAGACCCAGTACTTC.

The V gene is TRBV7-9, the J gene TRBJ2-3; TRBD1 matches at 9 bases. V lost 5 bases to trimming and J lost 4 bases; unmatched junction nucleotides: 7. Germline-derived CDR1 and CDR2 are SEHNR and FQNEAQ (reference sequence). This CDR3 region has 15 residues. CDR3 nucleotide sequence: TGTGCCAGCAGCCTCGGACAGGGGTCCGCAGATACGCAGTATTTT. It yields the protein CASSLGQGSADTQYF.

This clone was detected once. This sequence joins TRBV5-8 and TRBJ1-4; D uncertain. Trimming left V 0 bases short and J 8 bases short, with 14 bases between. The CDR3 spans 15 residues. Germline V gene data show CDR1 as SGHTS and CDR2 as YDEGEE. CDR3 DNA: TGTGCCAGCAGCTTGGCCGTTCACGCGTTGGAAAAACTGTTTTTT. It translates to CASSLAVHALEKLFF. Based on the CDR3 plus reference TRBV5-8 and TRBJ1-4, the full variable domain is EAGVTQSPTHLIKTRGQQATLRCSPISGHTSVYWYQQALGLGLQFLLWYDEGEERNRGNFPPRFSGRQFPNYSSELNVNALELEDSALYLCASSLAVHALEKLFFGSGTQLSVL.

V gene TRBV28 combines with J gene TRBJ2-7; 8 bases line up with TRBD1. The CDR3 has 15 amino acids. Losses at the gene ends were 5 bases for V and 1 base for J; bases not matched to a gene: 7. Germline lookup yields CDR1 MDHEN and CDR2 SYDVKM. CDR3 nucleotides: TGTGCCAGCAGTATAAGGACAGGGTGGTCCTACGAGCAGTACTTC. The encoded protein is CASSIRTGWSYEQYF.

V gene TRBV7-6 combines with J gene TRBJ1-4; tentatively, D is TRBD1 (6 bases). CDR1 is SGHVS, CDR2 FNYEAQ, per germline. V was clipped by 3 bases and J by 7 bases, with 12 bases between them. This CDR3 is built from 14 residues. The CDR3 sequence: CASSLGGRGEKLFF. The CDR3 DNA reads as TGTGCCAGCAGCTTGGGGGGGCGCGGTGAAAAACTGTTTTTT.

J is TRBJ2-3 and V is TRBV11-2; the D is unclear. Trimming took 1 base from V and 4 from J, leaving 9 bases between them. From germline, CDR1 is SGHAT and CDR2 FQNNGV. The CDR3 length is 14 residues. The CDR3 DNA sequence: TGTGCCAGCAGCTTAGGAGTGCCGGCAGATACGCAGTATTTT. It encodes CASSLGVPADTQYF.

The genes are TRBV12-3 or TRBV12-4 and TRBJ2-7, with D perhaps TRBD1 (6 bases). The CDR3 contains 13 residues. Between the trimmed V and J ends, which lost 6 bases and 5 bases, there was a span of 14 bases. The CDR3 coding sequence is TGTGCCAGCAGACCCACAGGGCTGCACGAGCAGTACTTC. Translating gives CASRPTGLHEQYF.

This clone was seen a handful of times. This chain links TRBV28 with TRBJ2-3, with 13 bases identical to TRBD2. This CDR3 is built from 15 residues. Germline V gives CDR1 MDHEN, CDR2 SYDVKM. V lost 6 bases to trimming and J lost 6 bases; unmatched junction nucleotides: 6. The CDR3 reads CASRGTSGIRDTQYF. The CDR3 DNA follows: TGTGCCAGCAGGGGGACTAGCGGGATCAGGGATACGCAGTATTTT. The full variable domain, rest sourced from reference TRBV28 and TRBJ2-3, is DVKVTQSSRYLVKRTGEKVFLECVQDMDHENMFWYRQDPGLGLRLIYFSYDVKMKEKGDIPEGYSVSREKKERFSLILESASTNQTSMYLCASRGTSGIRDTQYFGPGTRLTVL.

This chain uses TRBV20-1 with TRBJ1-4, with 9 bases fitting TRBD1. The germline CDR1 and CDR2 sequences are DFQATT and SNEGSKA (reference sequence). The CDR3 totals 15 residues. Unmatched junction bases numbered 9, after V lost 3 bases and J lost 7 bases. In nucleotides, the CDR3 is TGCAGTGCTAGTCTTCCGGGACAGGGTATTGAAAAACTGTTTTTT. It codes for CSASLPGQGIEKLFF.

The chain uses TRBV6-1 and TRBJ2-1, with 9 bases matching TRBD2. Germline lookup yields CDR1 MNHNS and CDR2 SASEGT. The length of the CDR3 is 18 residues. The V gene end was trimmed by 2 bases and the J gene end by 8 bases; junction bases not matched to a gene: 16. CDR3 sequence: CASSETIGASGKGDEQFF. DNA for the CDR3: TGTGCCAGCAGTGAAACAATAGGGGCTAGCGGGAAGGGGGATGAGCAGTTCTTC.

This clone was seen more than once but under ten times. The chain links TRBV6-5 to TRBJ2-1; D is perhaps TRBD2 (6 bases). CDR1 is MNHEY, CDR2 SVGAGI, per germline. The CDR3 spans 15 residues. The V end was cut by 5 bases, the J end by 3 bases, with 14 bases between. DNA for the CDR3: TGTGCCAGCAGTCGCCGGGAAGCGGGCTACAATGAGCAGTTCTTC. It yields the protein CASSRREAGYNEQFF.

The chain combines TRBV5-1 with TRBJ2-3; D is perhaps TRBD2 (6 bases). The CDR3 length is 17 residues. The V end was cut by 4 bases, the J end by 3 bases, with 21 bases between. Germline V gene data show CDR1 as SGHRS and CDR2 as YFSETQ. CDR3 bases: TGCGCCAGCAGCGCGGGCGTAGCTAGCGCGGGGACAGATACGCAGTATTTT. Encoded protein: CASSAGVASAGTDTQYF.

Only one count was recorded for this clone. This chain's CDR3 is CASTPLNRGEQYF. The CDR3 DNA reads as TGTGCCAGCACACCACTCAATCGGGGCGAGCAGTACTTC. The chain is built from TRBV2 and TRBJ2-7; perhaps TRBD2 as D (5 bases). Trimming shortened V by 7 bases and J by 6 bases, and 16 bases separated the two germline ends. Germline CDR1 and CDR2: SNHLY and FYNNEI. The CDR3 has 13 residues.

DNA of the CDR3: TGTGCCAGCTCACTGGGACAGGCTAATTCACCCCTCCACTTT. It codes for CASSLGQANSPLHF. The chain has TRBV18 and TRBJ1-6, with 8 nucleotides matching TRBD1. The CDR3 consists of 14 residues. The germline CDR1 and CDR2 sequences are KGHSH and LQKENI. The trim removed 4 bases at V and 6 bases at J, leaving 2 bases unmatched.

The rearrangement joins TRBV18 to TRBJ2-6, with D perhaps TRBD1 (6 bases). CDR3 length: 15 residues. V lost 6 bases to trimming and J lost 2 bases, with 11 bases between them. CDR1 is KGHSH and CDR2 is LQKENI in the germline V gene. The CDR3 region is CASSPGQTGANVLTF. As DNA, the CDR3 is TGTGCCAGCTCCCCCGGACAGACTGGGGCCAACGTCCTGACTTTC.